Included here is one TCR beta chain sequence, with context. This sample stems from a study of control samples from healthy donors and cancer patients. The V gene's germline CDR1 is LNHDA and CDR2 SQIVND (reference sequence). The CDR3 runs to 14 residues. V dropped 7 bases and J dropped 3 bases, with 12 bases sitting between them. Assay used: immunoSEQ multiplex PCR; TCRdb lists only in-frame clones, some missing. The sample carries more than 140,000 clones, 94% recorded once. This rearrangement joins TRBV19 to TRBJ1-4, with D tentatively TRBD1 (5 bases). The TCR originated in a man between 40 and 49 years old in good health. The sequenced sample consisted of blood. This CDR3 is CASTLGGPNEKLFF. Here the CDR3 DNA reads TGTGCCAGTACCCTCGGGGGACCTAATGAAAAACTGTTTTTT.